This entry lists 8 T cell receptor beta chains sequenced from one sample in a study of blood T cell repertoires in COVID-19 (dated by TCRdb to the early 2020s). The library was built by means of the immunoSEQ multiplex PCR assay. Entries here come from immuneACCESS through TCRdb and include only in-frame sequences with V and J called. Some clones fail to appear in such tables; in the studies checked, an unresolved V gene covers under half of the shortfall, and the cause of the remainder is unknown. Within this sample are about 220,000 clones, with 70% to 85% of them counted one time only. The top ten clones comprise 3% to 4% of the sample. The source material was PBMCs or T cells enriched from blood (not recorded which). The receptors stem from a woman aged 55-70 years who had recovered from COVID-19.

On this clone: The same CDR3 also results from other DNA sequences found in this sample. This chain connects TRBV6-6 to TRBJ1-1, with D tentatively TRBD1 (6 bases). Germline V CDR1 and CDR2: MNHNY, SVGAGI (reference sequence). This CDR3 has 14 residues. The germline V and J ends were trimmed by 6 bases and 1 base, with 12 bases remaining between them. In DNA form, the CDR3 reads TGTGCCAGCAGCTCCGGGACACAGAACACTGAAGCTTTCTTT. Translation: CASSSGTQNTEAFF.

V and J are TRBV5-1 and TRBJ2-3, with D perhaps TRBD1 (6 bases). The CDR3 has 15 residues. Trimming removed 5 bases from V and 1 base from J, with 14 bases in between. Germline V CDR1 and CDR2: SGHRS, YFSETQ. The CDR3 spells CASRPGTIGTDTQYF. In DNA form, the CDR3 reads TGCGCCAGCAGACCCGGGACAATTGGCACAGATACGCAGTATTTT.

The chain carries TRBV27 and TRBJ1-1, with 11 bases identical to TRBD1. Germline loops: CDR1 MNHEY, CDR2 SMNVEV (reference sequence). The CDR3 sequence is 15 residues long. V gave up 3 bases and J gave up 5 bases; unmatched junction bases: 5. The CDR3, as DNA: TGTGCCAGCAGTTTTGGACAGGGGGCAGGGACTGAAGCTTTCTTT. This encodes CASSFGQGAGTEAFF.

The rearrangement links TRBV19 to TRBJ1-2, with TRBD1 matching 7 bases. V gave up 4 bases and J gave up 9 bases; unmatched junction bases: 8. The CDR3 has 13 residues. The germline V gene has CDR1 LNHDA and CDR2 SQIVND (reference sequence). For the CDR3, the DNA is TGTGCCAGTAGTAATCGAGGGGGCAATCGCTACACCTTC. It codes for CASSNRGGNRYTF. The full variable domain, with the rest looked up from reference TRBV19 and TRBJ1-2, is DGGITQSPKYLFRKEGQNVTLSCEQNLNHDAMYWYRQDPGQGLRLIYYSQIVNDFQKGDIAEGYSVSREKKESFPLTVTSAQKNPTAFYLCASSNRGGNRYTFGSGTRLTVV.

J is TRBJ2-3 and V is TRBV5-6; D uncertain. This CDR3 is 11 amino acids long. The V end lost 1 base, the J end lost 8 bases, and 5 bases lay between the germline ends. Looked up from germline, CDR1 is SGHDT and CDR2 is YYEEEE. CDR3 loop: CASSLTGTQYF. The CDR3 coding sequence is TGTGCCAGCAGCTTGACCGGTACGCAGTATTTT.

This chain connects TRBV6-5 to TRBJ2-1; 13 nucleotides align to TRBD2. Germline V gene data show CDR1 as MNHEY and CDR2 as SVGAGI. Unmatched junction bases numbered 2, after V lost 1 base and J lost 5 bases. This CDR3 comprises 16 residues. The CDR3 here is CASSYLGLAGDNEQFF. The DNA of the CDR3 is TGTGCCAGCAGTTACTTAGGACTAGCGGGAGACAATGAGCAGTTCTTC.

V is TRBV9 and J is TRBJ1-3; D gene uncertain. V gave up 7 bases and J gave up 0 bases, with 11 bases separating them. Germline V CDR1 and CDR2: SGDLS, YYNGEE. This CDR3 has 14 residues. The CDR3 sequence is CASGRASSGNTIYF. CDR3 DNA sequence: TGTGCCAGCGGGAGGGCTAGCTCTGGAAACACCATATATTTT.

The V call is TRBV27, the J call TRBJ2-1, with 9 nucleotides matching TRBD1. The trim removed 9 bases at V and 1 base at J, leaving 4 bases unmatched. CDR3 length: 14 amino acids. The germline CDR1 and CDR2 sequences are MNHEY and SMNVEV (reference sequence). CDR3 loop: CARGGQGSYNEQFF. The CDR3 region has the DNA TGTGCCAGAGGGGGACAGGGATCCTACAATGAGCAGTTCTTC.